This T cell receptor beta chain originates from a study of blood T cell repertoires in COVID-19. Profiled with immunoSEQ multiplex PCR; TCRdb holds only in-frame clones, not every one. The sample consists of over 130,000 clones, roughly 84% of them appearing once. The junction had 4 bases not matched to a gene; V was cut back by 10 bases and J by 3 bases. CDR1 is LNHDA, CDR2 SQIVND, per germline (reference sequence). The CDR3 length is 12 residues. What was sequenced was PBMCs or T cells enriched from blood (not recorded which). The chain employs TRBV19 and TRBJ2-7; 9 bases are a match to TRBD1. The sequence came from a man aged 50-59 years in a cohort exposed to, infected with or recovered from COVID-19 (not recorded which). The CDR3 DNA is TGTGCCACCACGGGACAGGGCTACGAGCAGTACTTC. This translates into CATTGQGYEQYF.